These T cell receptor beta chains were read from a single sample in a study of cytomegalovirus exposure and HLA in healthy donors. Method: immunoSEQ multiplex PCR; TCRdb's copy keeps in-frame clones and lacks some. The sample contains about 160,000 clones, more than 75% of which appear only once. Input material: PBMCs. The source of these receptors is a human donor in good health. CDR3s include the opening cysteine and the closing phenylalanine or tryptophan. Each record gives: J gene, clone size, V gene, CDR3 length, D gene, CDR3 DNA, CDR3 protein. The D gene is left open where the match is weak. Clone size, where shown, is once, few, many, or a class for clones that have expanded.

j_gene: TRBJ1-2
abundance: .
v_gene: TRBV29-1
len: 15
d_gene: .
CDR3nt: TGCAGCGCCCACTTACACAGAAGAGCTAACTATGGCTACACCTTC
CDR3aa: CSAHLHRRANYGYTF

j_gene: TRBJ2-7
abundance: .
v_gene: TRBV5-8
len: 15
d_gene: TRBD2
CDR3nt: TGTGCCAGCAGACTCCGAGCGGGAAATCCCTACGAGCAGTACTTC
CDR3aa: CASRLRAGNPYEQYF

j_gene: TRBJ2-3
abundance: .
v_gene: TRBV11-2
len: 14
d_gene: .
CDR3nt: TGTGCCAGCAGCTTTGGTGGGGAGATGCATACGCAGTATTTT
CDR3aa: CASSFGGEMHTQYF

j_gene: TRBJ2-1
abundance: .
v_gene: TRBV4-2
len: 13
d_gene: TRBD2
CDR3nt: TGTGCCAGCAGCCAAGCCACCGGGAGGGAACGGTTCTTC
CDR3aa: CASSQATGRERFF

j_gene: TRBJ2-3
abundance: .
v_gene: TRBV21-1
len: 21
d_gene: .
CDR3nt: TGTGCCAGCCGTAACCCTCAACAGGTGGGAGGGCCCCTTCCTAGCACAGATACGCAGTATTTT
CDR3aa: CASRNPQQVGGPLPSTDTQYF

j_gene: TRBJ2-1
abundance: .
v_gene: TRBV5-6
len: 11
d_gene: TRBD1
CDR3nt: TGTGCCAGCAGCTTCGGACAGGTTTTATTCTTC
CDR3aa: CASSFGQVLFF

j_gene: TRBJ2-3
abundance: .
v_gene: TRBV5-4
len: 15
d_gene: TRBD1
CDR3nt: TGTGCCAGCAGCGGGCGGACAGGGCGTGCAGATACGCAGTATTTT
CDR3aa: CASSGRTGRADTQYF

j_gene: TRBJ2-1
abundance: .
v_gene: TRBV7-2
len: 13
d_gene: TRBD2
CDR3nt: TGTGCCAGCGGGCTAGCGGGAGTTTTTGAGCAGTTCTTC
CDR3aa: CASGLAGVFEQFF

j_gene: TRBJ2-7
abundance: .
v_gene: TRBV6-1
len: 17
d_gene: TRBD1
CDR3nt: TGTGCCAGCCGTGATATGATTAGGGGGCCTCAACCCTACGAGCAGTACTTC
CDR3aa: CASRDMIRGPQPYEQYF

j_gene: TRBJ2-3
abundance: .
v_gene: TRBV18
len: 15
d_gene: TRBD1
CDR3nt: TGTGCCAGCTCACCACCGGGACAGCCCACAGATACGCAGTATTTT
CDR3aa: CASSPPGQPTDTQYF

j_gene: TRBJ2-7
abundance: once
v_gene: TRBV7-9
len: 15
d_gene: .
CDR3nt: TGTGCCAGCAGCCCCATGAGGACAGCTTTCTACGAGCAGTACTTC
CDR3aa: CASSPMRTAFYEQYF

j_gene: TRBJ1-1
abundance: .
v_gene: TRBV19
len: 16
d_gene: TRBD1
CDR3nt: TGTGCCAGTAGTATCCCCTTGGGGGACAGGGTGTCTGAAGCTTTCTTT
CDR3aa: CASSIPLGDRVSEAFF

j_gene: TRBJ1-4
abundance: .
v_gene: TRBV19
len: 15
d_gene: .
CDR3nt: TGTGCCAGTAGTATACCGCGGAAGGGGCATGAAAAACTGTTTTTT
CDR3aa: CASSIPRKGHEKLFF

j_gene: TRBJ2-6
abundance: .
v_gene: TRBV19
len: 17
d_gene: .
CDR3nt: TGTGCCAGTGGGGCGGTCAGAACGTTGGGTGGGGCCAACGTCCTGACTTTC
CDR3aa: CASGAVRTLGGANVLTF

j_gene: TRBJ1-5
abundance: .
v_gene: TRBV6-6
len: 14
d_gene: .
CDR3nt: TGTGCCAGCAGTCCAGGACAGTCCAATCAGCCCCAGCATTTT
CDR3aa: CASSPGQSNQPQHF

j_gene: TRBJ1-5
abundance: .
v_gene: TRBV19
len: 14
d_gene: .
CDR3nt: TGTGCCAGTAGCGATCACATCGCCGATCAGCCCCAGCATTTT
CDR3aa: CASSDHIADQPQHF

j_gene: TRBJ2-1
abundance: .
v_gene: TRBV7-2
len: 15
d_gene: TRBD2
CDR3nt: TGTGCCAGCAGCTTAATAAGCGGGAGGGTCAATGAGCAGTTCTTC
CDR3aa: CASSLISGRVNEQFF

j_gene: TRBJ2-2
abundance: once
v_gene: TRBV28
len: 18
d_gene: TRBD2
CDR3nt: TGTGCCAGCAGTTCCCCCTCACATAGCGGGAGTGGGACCGGGGAGCTGTTTTTT
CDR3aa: CASSSPSHSGSGTGELFF

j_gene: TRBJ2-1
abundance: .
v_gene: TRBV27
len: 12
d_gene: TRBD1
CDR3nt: TGTGCCAGTAGGGACAGGGGAGGTGAGCAGTTCTTC
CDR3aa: CASRDRGGEQFF

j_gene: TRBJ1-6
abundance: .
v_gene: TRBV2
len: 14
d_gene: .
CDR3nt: TGTGCCAGCAGTTATAGCTCCTATAATTCACCCCTCCACTTT
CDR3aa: CASSYSSYNSPLHF

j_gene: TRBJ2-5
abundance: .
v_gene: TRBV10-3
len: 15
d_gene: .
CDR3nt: TGTGCCATCAGTGAGTCCCCAGGGAAGGCGGAGACCCAGTACTTC
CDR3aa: CAISESPGKAETQYF

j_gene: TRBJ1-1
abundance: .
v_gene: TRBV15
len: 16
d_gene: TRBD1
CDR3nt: TGTGCCACCAGCAGAGCTACCGGGACAGGGGGCGCCGGGGCTTTCTTT
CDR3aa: CATSRATGTGGAGAFF

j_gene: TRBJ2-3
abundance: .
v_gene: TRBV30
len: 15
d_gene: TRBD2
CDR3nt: TGTGCCTGGAGTGCTGGACTAGGGGTCTCAGATACGCAGTATTTT
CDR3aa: CAWSAGLGVSDTQYF

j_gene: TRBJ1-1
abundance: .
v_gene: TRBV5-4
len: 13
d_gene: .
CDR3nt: TGTGCCAGCGGAACGGACTGGGAGACTGAAGCTTTCTTT
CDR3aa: CASGTDWETEAFF

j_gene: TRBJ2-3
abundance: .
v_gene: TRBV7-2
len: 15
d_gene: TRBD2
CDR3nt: TGTGCCAGCAGTATTACTAGCGGGGGGGCGGATACGCAGTATTTT
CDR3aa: CASSITSGGADTQYF

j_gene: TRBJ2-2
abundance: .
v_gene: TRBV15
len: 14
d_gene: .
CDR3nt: TGTGCCACCAGCCAGGACTTGAACACCGGGGAGCTGTTTTTT
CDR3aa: CATSQDLNTGELFF

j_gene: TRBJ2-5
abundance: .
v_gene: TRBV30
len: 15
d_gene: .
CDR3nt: TGTGCCTGGAGCGCATCACAGGGTTCAAGGGAGACCCAGTACTTC
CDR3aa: CAWSASQGSRETQYF

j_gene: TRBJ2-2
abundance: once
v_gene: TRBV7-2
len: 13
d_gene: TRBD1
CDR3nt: TGTGCCAGCAGCCAAGACAGGGTGGGGGAGCTGTTTTTT
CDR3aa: CASSQDRVGELFF

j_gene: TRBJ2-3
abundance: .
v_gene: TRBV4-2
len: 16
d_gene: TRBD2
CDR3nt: TGTGCCAGCAGCCAAGATCTAGCGGGAGGAACAGATACGCAGTATTTT
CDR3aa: CASSQDLAGGTDTQYF

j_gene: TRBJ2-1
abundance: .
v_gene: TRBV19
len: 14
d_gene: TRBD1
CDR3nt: TGTGCCAGTGGTCACAGGGGATTCAACAATGAGCAGTTCTTC
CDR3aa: CASGHRGFNNEQFF

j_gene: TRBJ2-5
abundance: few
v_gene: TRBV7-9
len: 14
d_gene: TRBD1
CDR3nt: TGTGCCAGCAGCCCTGACAGGGCGAAAGAGACCCAGTACTTC
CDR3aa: CASSPDRAKETQYF

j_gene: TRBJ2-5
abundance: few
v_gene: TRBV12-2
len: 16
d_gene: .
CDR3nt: TGTGCAAGTCGCCCCTACCCCTCCGGAGTGGGAGAGACCCAGTACTTC
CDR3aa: CASRPYPSGVGETQYF

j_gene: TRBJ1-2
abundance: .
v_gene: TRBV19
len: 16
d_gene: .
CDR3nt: TGTGCCAGTAGCACTGGAGGAATCGGGACACGCCCGGGCTACACCTTC
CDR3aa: CASSTGGIGTRPGYTF

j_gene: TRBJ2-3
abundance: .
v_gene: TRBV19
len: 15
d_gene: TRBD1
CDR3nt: TGTGCCAGTAGCCTAGGGGGACAGGTCACAGATACGCAGTATTTT
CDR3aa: CASSLGGQVTDTQYF

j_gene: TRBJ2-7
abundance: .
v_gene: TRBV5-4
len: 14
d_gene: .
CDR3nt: TGTGCCAGCAGCTTTGGGGGGACAGCCTACGAGCAGTACTTC
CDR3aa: CASSFGGTAYEQYF

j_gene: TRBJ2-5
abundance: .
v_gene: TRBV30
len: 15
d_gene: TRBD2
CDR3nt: TGTGCCTGGGATCGTGTGCGGGGGGGTCCTGGGACCCAGTACTTC
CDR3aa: CAWDRVRGGPGTQYF

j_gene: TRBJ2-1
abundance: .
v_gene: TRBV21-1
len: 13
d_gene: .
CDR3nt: TGTGCCAGCAGCTCCCGGGACTATAATGAGCAGTTCTTC
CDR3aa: CASSSRDYNEQFF

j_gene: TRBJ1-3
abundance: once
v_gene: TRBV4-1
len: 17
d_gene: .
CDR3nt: TGCGCCAGCAGCCAAGGGGACACCCGAATCTCTGGAAACACCATATATTTT
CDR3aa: CASSQGDTRISGNTIYF

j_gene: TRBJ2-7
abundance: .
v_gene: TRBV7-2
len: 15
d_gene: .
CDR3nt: TGTGCCAGCAGCTTAGGTATACGGGGAGTCCGGGAGCAGTACTTC
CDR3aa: CASSLGIRGVREQYF

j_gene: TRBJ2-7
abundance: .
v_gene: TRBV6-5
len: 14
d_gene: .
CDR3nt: TGTGCCAGCAGTTACGGCACCCTTGACTACGAGCAGTACTTC
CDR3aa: CASSYGTLDYEQYF

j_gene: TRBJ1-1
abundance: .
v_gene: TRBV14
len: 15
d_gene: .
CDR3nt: TGTGCCAGCAGCCAAGAGCGGGCGATGAACACTGAAGCTTTCTTT
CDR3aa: CASSQERAMNTEAFF

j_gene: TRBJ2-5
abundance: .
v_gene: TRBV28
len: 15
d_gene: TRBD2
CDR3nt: TGTGCCAGCAGTTTACCTAGCGGGAGCCAAGAGACCCAGTACTTC
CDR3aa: CASSLPSGSQETQYF

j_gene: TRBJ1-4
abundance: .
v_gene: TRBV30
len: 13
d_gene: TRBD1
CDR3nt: TGTGCCTCCTCAAGACAGGGTGGTGAAAAACTGTTTTTT
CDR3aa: CASSRQGGEKLFF

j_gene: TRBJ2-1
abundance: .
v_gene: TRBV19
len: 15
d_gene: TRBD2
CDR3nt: TGTGCCAGTTCTAGCGGGCCAAGCTCCTACAATGAGCAGTTCTTC
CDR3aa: CASSSGPSSYNEQFF

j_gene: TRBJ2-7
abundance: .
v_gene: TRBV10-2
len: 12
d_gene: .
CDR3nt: TGCGCCAGCAGTGAGTCAGGCAGGCAGCAGTACTTC
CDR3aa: CASSESGRQQYF

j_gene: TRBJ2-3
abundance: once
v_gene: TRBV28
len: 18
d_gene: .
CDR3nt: TGTGCCAGCAGTTTATGGGGCATCGTAGCGGCCAGCACAGATACGCAGTATTTT
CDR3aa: CASSLWGIVAASTDTQYF

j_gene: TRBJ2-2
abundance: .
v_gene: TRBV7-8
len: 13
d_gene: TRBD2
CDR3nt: TGTGCCAGCAGCTTAAGGCGGGAGAGGGAGCTGTTTTTT
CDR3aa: CASSLRRERELFF

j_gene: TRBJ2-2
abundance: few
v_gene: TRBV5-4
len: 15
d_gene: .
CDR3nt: TGTGCCAGCAGCCGATCGGGGGCGAACACCGGGGAGCTGTTTTTT
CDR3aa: CASSRSGANTGELFF

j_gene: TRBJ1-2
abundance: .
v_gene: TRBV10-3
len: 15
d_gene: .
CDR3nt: TGTGCCATCAGTGAAGGGGCTTACAGCAACTATGGCTACACCTTC
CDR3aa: CAISEGAYSNYGYTF

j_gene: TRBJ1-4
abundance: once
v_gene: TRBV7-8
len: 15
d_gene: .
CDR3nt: TGTGCCAGCAGCTCCCAGACGGGGAGCCTACCGAAACTGTTTTTT
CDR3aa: CASSSQTGSLPKLFF

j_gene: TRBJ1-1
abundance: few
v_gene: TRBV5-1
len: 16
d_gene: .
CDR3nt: TGCGCCAGCAGCTCTGGACAGCGGCCCTTGAGGACTGAAGCTTTCTTT
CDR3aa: CASSSGQRPLRTEAFF

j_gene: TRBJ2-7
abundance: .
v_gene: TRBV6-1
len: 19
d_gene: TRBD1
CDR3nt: TGTGCCAGCAGTGAAGGGCACGGACTCTTTTCGGACAGGGTTCGGGAGCAGTACTTC
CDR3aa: CASSEGHGLFSDRVREQYF